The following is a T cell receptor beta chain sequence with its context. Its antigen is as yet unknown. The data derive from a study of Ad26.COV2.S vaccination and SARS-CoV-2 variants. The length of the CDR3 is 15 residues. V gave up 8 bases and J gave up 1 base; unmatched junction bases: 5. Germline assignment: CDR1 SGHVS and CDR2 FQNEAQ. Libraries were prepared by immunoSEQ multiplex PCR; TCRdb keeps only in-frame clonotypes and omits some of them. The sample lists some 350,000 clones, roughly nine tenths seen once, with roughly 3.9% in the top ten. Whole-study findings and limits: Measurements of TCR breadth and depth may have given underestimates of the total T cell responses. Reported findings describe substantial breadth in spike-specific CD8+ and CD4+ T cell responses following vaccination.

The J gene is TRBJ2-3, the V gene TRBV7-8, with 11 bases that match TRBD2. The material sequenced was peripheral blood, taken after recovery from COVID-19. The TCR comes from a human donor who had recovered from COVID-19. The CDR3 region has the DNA TGTGCCAGCGGTAGACTAGCGGGGCGCACAGATACGCAGTATTTT. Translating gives CASGRLAGRTDTQYF.